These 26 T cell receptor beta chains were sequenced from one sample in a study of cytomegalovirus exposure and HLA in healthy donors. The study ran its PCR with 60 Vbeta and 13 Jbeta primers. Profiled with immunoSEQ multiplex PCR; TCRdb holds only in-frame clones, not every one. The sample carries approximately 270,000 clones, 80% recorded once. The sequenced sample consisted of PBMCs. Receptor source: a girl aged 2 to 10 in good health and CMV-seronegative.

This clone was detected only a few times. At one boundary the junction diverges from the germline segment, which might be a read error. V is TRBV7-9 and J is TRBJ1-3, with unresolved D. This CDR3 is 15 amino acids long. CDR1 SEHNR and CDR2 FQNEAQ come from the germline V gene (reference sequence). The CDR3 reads CSSSTSGYSGNTIYF. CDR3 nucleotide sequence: TGTTCCAGCAGCACCAGTGGTTACTCTGGAAACACCATATATTTT. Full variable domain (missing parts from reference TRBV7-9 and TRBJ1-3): DTGVSQNPRHKITKRGQNVTFRCDPISEHNRLYWYRQTLGQGPEFLTYFQNEAQLEKSRLLSDRFSAERPKGSFSTLEIQRTEQGDSAMYLCSSSTSGYSGNTIYFGEGSWLTVV.

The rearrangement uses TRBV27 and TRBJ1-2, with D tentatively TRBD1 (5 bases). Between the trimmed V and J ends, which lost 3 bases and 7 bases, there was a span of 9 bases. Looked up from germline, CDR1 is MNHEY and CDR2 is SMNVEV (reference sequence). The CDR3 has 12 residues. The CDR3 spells CASSFPGGGYTF. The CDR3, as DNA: TGTGCCAGCAGTTTCCCGGGGGGTGGCTACACCTTC.

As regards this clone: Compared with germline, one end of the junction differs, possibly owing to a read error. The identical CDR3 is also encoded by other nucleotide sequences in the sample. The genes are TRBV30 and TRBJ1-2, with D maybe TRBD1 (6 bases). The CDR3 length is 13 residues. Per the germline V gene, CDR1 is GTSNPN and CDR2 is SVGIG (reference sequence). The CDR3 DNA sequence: TGCGCCTGGACCCTTTCCAGGGGCAATGGCTACACCTTC. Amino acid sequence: CAWTLSRGNGYTF.

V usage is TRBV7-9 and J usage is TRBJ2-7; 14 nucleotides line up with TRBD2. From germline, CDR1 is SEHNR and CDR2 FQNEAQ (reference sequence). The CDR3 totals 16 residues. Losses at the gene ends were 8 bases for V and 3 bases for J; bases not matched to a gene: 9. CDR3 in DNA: TGTGCCAGCGCGGGACTAGCGGGAGTTTTCATCTACGAGCAGTACTTC. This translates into CASAGLAGVFIYEQYF.

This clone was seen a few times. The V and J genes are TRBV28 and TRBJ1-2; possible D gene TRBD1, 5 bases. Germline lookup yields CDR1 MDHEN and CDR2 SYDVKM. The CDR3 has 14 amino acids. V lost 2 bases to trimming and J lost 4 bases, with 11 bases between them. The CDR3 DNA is TGTGCCAGCAGTTTAATGCCAGGGCCCTATGGCTACACCTTC. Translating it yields CASSLMPGPYGYTF.

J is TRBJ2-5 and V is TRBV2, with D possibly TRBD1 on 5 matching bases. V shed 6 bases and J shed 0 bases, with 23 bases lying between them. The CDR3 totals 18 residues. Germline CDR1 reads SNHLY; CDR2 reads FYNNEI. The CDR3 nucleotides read TGTGCCAGCAGCTCTACCCCGACAGATTCAGAGTACCAAGAGACCCAGTACTTC. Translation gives CASSSTPTDSEYQETQYF.

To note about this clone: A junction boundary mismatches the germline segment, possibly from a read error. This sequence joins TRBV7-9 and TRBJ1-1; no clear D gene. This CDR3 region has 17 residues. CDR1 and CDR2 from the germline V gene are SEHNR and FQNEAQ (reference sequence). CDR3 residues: CSSSLFRSSGSGTEAFF. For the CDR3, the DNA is TGTTCCAGCAGCTTATTCAGATCGTCCGGGAGCGGCACTGAAGCTTTCTTT.

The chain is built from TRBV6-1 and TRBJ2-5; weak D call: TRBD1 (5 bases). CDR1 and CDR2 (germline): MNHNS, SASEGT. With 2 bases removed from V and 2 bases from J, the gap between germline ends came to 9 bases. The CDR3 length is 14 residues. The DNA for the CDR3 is TGTGCCAGCAGTGAAACACAGGCACAAGAGACCCAGTACTTC. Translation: CASSETQAQETQYF.

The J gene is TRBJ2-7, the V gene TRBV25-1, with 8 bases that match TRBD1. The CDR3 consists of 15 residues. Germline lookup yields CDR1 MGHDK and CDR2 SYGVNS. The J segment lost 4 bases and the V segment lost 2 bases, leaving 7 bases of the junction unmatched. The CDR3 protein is CASSEPGQGFYEQYF. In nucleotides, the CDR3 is TGTGCCAGCAGTGAACCCGGACAGGGCTTTTACGAGCAGTACTTC.

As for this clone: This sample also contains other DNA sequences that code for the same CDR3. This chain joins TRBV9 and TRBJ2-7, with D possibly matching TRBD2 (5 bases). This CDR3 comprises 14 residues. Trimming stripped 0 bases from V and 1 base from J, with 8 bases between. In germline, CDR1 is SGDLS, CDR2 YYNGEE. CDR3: CASSVDSGSYEQYF. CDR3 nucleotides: TGTGCCAGCAGCGTAGATTCGGGGTCCTACGAGCAGTACTTC.

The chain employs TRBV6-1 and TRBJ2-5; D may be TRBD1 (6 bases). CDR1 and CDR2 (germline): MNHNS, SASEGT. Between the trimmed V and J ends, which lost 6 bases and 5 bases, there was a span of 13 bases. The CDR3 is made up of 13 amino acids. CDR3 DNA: TGTGCCAGCAGAGCACAGGGCGGCGAGACCCAGTACTTC. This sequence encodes CASRAQGGETQYF.

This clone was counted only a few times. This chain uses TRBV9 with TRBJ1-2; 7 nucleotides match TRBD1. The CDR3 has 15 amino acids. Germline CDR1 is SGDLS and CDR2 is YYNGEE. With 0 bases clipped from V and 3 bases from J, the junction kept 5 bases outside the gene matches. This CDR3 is CASSVEQGTDYGYTF. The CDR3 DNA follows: TGTGCCAGCAGCGTAGAACAGGGGACTGACTATGGCTACACCTTC.

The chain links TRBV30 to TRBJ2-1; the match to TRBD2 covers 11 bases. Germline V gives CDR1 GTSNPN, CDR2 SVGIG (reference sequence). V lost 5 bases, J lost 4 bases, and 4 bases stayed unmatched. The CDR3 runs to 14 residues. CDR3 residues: CAWATSGAYNEQFF. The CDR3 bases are TGTGCCTGGGCGACTAGCGGGGCTTACAATGAGCAGTTCTTC.

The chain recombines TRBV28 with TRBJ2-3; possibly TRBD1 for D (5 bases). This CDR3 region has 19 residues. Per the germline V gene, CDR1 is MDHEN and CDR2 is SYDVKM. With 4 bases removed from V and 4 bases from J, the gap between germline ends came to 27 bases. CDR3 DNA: TGTGCCAGCAGTTCCCAGGGATCGGAGCGCCACCTTCGTCCAGATACGCAGTATTTT. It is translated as CASSSQGSERHLRPDTQYF.

The CDR3 protein is CASSLGGQRGTEAFF. Here the CDR3 DNA reads TGTGCCAGCAGTTTAGGTGGACAGAGAGGCACTGAAGCTTTCTTT. This chain connects TRBV28 to TRBJ1-1; weak D call: TRBD1 (6 bases). The CDR3 sequence is 15 residues long. Trimming stripped 2 bases from V and 4 bases from J, with 14 bases between. CDR1 and CDR2 from the germline V gene are MDHEN and SYDVKM.

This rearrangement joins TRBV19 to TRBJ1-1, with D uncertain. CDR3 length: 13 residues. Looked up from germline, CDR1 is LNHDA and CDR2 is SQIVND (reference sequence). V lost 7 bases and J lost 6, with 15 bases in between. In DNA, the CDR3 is TGTGCCAGTAAGTTCCCGGGGAAGGCTGAAGCTTTCTTT. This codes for CASKFPGKAEAFF. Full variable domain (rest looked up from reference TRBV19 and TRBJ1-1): DGGITQSPKYLFRKEGQNVTLSCEQNLNHDAMYWYRQDPGQGLRLIYYSQIVNDFQKGDIAEGYSVSREKKESFPLTVTSAQKNPTAFYLCASKFPGKAEAFFGQGTRLTVV.

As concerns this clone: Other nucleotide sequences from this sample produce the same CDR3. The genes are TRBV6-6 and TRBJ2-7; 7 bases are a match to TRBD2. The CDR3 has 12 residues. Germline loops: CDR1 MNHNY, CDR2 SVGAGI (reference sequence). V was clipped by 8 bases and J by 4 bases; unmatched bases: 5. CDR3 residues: CASSPGGYEQYF. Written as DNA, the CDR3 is TGTGCCAGCTCCCCGGGGGGTTACGAGCAGTACTTC.

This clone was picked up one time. In DNA, the CDR3 is TGCGCCAGCAGCATTGGGACAGGGGGAAAAGAGACCCAGTACTTC. Protein sequence: CASSIGTGGKETQYF. The rearrangement links TRBV5-1 to TRBJ2-5; TRBD1 matches 11 bases. The CDR3 contains 15 residues. Germline V gene data show CDR1 as SGHRS and CDR2 as YFSETQ. The junction had 5 bases not matched to a gene; V was cut back by 4 bases and J by 3 bases.

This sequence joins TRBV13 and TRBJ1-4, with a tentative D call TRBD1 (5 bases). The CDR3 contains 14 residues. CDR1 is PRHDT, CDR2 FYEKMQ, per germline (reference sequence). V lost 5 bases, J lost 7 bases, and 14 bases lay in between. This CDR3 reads CASSTRQQLEKLFF. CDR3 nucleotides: TGTGCCAGCAGCACCCGACAGCAGCTTGAAAAACTGTTTTTT. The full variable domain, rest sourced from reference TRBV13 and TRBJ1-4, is AAGVIQSPRHLIKEKRETATLKCYPIPRHDTVYWYQQGPGQDPQFLISFYEKMQSDKGSIPDRFSAQQFSDYHSELNMSSLELGDSALYFCASSTRQQLEKLFFGSGTQLSVL.

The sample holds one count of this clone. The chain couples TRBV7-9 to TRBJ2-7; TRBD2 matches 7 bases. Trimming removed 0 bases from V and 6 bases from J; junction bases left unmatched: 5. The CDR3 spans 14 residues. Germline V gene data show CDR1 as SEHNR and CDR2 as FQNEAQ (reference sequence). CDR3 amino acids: CASSLASGYGEQYF. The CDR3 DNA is TGTGCCAGCAGCTTAGCTAGCGGGTATGGCGAGCAGTACTTC.

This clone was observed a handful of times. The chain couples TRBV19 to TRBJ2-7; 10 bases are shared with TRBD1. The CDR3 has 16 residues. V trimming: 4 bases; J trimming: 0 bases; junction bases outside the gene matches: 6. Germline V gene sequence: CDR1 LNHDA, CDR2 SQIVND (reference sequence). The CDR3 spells CASSRGQGIPSYEQYF. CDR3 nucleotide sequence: TGTGCCAGTAGTAGGGGACAGGGGATCCCCTCCTACGAGCAGTACTTC.

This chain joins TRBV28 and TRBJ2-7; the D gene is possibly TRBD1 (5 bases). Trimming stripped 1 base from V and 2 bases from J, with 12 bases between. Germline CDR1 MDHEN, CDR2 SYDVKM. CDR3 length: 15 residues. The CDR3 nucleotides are TGTGCCAGCAGTTTATTCTCTGGGGCGACCTACGAGCAGTACTTC. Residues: CASSLFSGATYEQYF.

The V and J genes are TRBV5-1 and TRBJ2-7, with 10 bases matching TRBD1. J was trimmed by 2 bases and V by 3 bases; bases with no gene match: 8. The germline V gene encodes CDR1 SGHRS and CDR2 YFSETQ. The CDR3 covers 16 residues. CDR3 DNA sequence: TGCGCCAGCAGCTCCGGGACAGGGGCTTGGGCCTACGAGCAGTACTTC. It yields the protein CASSSGTGAWAYEQYF. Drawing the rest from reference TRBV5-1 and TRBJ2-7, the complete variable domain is KAGVTQTPRYLIKTRGQQVTLSCSPISGHRSVSWYQQTPGQGLQFLFEYFSETQRNKGNFPGRFSGRQFSNSRSEMNVSTLELGDSALYLCASSSGTGAWAYEQYFGPGTRLTVT.

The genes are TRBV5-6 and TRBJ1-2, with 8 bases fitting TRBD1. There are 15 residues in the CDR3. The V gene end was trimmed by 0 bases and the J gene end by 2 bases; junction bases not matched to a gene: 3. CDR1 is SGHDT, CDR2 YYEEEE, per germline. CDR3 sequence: CASSLDRGANYGYTF. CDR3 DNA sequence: TGTGCCAGCAGCTTGGACAGGGGGGCCAACTATGGCTACACCTTC.

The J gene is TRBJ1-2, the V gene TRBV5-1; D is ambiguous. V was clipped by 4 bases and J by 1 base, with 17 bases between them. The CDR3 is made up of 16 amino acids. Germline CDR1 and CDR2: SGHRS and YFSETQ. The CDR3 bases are TGCGCCAGCAGCCCGAACCGGGTCCAACTTAACTATGGCTACACCTTC. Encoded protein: CASSPNRVQLNYGYTF.

The CDR3, as DNA: TGTGCCAGCAGCGTAGGACTAGCGGACAATGAGCAGTTCTTC. Its protein is CASSVGLADNEQFF. V usage is TRBV9 and J usage is TRBJ2-1; 9 bases are a match to TRBD2. V dropped 0 bases and J dropped 5; count of bases not matched to a gene: 0. The CDR3 is 14 residues long. Germline CDR1 reads SGDLS; CDR2 reads YYNGEE.